This T cell receptor beta chain is drawn from a study of OX40 agonist ivuxolimab in advanced cancers. Study information: The dose-escalation cohort was around 83% male, with a mean age of about 56 years, ranging roughly 23 to 79.

Using immunoSEQ multiplex PCR, the repertoire was profiled, and TCRdb retains in-frame clones only, with some absent. Of fewer than 60,000 clones in the sample, 75% to 90% were seen once. Germline assignment: CDR1 SQVTM and CDR2 ANQGSEA. The ends were cut back, 3 bases at V and 0 bases at J, with 12 bases in the middle. The CDR3 loop spans 14 amino acids. The rearrangement joins TRBV29-1 to TRBJ2-7; D perhaps matches TRBD2 (6 bases). The source of this sequence is an adult with an advanced solid tumor such as melanoma, head and neck, liver or kidney cancer. The material was CD4+ or CD8+ T cells sorted from blood, obtained in a trial of the OX40 agonist ivuxolimab. For the CDR3, the DNA is TGCAGCGTTGATGGAGGGACGAGCTCCTACGAGCAGTACTTC. Its translation is CSVDGGTSSYEQYF.